These 17 T cell receptor beta chains share one sample of origin, sequenced in a study of shared clonotypes between healthy human individuals. CD45RO-negative CD8 cells positively selected for CCR7 made up the naive population, which excluded terminally differentiated effector memory CD45RA+ cells. TCRdb's copy holds only in-frame clones and misses some; the assay was immunoSEQ multiplex PCR. Here the sample spans hundreds of thousands of clones, about 96% being singletons. Sequenced material: naive CD8+ T cells sorted from blood. The origin of the receptors is a woman between 25 and 40 years old in good health.

The count of this clone is one. The chain carries TRBV7-9 and TRBJ1-3; D call uncertain. Germline loops: CDR1 SEHNR, CDR2 FQNEAQ (reference sequence). V shed 5 bases and J shed 3 bases, with 20 bases lying between them. This CDR3 region has 17 residues. The CDR3 coding sequence is TGTGCCAGCAGCCTCCTCGCGGTAGCTAGGGATGGAAACACCATATATTTT. Protein product: CASSLLAVARDGNTIYF.

The chain employs TRBV11-2 and TRBJ1-3; the D gene is possibly TRBD1 (5 bases). Per germline, CDR1 SGHAT and CDR2 FQNNGV. V shed 6 bases and J shed 4 bases, with 13 bases lying between them. CDR3 length: 14 residues. The CDR3 bases are TGTGCCAGCAGTCCCGCAGGGCTAGGAAACACCATATATTTT. Protein sequence: CASSPAGLGNTIYF.

This rearrangement joins TRBV28 to TRBJ1-2; D unresolved. The length of the CDR3 is 16 residues. Deletions cut 2 bases from V and 3 bases from J, with 16 bases between. Germline CDR1 MDHEN, CDR2 SYDVKM. In DNA, the CDR3 is TGTGCCAGCAGTTTAGAGGGCTACGGACGCGACTATGGCTACACCTTC. Encoded protein: CASSLEGYGRDYGYTF.

The CDR3: CASSPTPTGSTDTQYF. Written as DNA, the CDR3 is TGTGCCAGCAGCCCCACCCCGACAGGGAGTACAGATACGCAGTATTTT. The chain links TRBV11-2 to TRBJ2-3, with TRBD1 identical over 7 bases. The CDR3 length is 16 residues. The germline gives CDR1 SGHAT, CDR2 FQNNGV. V lost 5 bases to trimming and J lost 3 bases; unmatched junction nucleotides: 11. Looking up the rest from reference TRBV11-2 and TRBJ2-3 gives the full variable domain: EAGVAQSPRYKIIEKRQSVAFWCNPISGHATLYWYQQILGQGPKLLIQFQNNGVVDDSQLPKDRFSAERLKGVDSTLKIQPAKLEDSAVYLCASSPTPTGSTDTQYFGPGTRLTVL.

The chain has TRBV30 and TRBJ1-2; D call uncertain. The CDR3 spans 14 residues. V dropped 0 bases and J dropped 1 base, with 9 bases sitting between them. CDR1 GTSNPN and CDR2 SVGIG come from the germline V gene (reference sequence). CDR3 DNA: TGTGCCTGGAGTGTGCTTGATCTTAACTATGGCTACACCTTC. As protein: CAWSVLDLNYGYTF.

This chain uses TRBV7-2 with TRBJ2-1, with 9 bases fitting TRBD2. The CDR3 loop spans 16 amino acids. Trimming took 2 bases from V and 4 from J; bases not matched to a gene: 6. CDR1 is SGHTA, CDR2 FQGNSA, per germline. The CDR3 sequence: CASSLSAGGLYNEQFF. The CDR3 nucleotides are TGTGCCAGCAGCTTATCGGCGGGAGGGCTTTACAATGAGCAGTTCTTC.

CDR3 residues: CASSYPTGGPGELFF. CDR3 nucleotides: TGTGCCAGCAGTTACCCCACAGGGGGCCCCGGGGAGCTGTTTTTT. V gene TRBV6-5 combines with J gene TRBJ2-2; 9 bases map to TRBD1. CDR1 is MNHEY, CDR2 SVGAGI, per germline. With 2 bases clipped from V and 6 bases from J, the junction kept 4 bases outside the gene matches. The CDR3 has 15 amino acids.

This chain connects TRBV19 to TRBJ2-5; D perhaps matches TRBD2 (6 bases). Germline loops: CDR1 LNHDA, CDR2 SQIVND (reference sequence). This CDR3 has 16 residues. V gave up 3 bases and J gave up 0 bases, with 14 bases separating them. The CDR3 DNA sequence: TGTGCCAGTAGTATCCGGCCTAGCGTATACCAAGAGACCCAGTACTTC. Its translation: CASSIRPSVYQETQYF.

V is TRBV5-8 and J is TRBJ2-5, with a possible D match to TRBD2 (6 bases). The CDR3 is 15 residues long. CDR1 SGHTS and CDR2 YDEGEE come from the germline V gene. V shed 2 bases and J shed 6 bases, with 17 bases lying between them. The DNA of the CDR3 is TGTGCCAGCAGCTTAGGTAGCGGCCTAATGAAGACCCAGTACTTC. Translating gives CASSLGSGLMKTQYF.

Here the CDR3 DNA reads TGTGCCAGCAGTTTAGGAGGGAGAGGGTACGAGCAGTACTTC. This sequence encodes CASSLGGRGYEQYF. The chain is built from TRBV28 and TRBJ2-7; possible D gene TRBD2, 6 bases. V lost 2 bases and J lost 4, with 12 bases in between. The germline gives CDR1 MDHEN, CDR2 SYDVKM. The CDR3 has 14 residues.

V usage is TRBV29-1 and J usage is TRBJ2-1; D possibly corresponds to TRBD1 (6 bases). Germline CDR1 and CDR2: SQVTM and ANQGSEA. The CDR3 extends over 13 amino acids. Trimming cost V 8 bases and J 6 bases, with 17 bases left between them. CDR3 sequence reads: CSSRTGQFNEQFF. The CDR3 DNA sequence: TGCAGCTCACGAACTGGACAGTTCAATGAGCAGTTCTTC.

V and J are TRBV15 and TRBJ1-1; D unclear. The CDR3 runs to 18 residues. The ends were cut back, 0 bases at V and 5 bases at J, with 22 bases in the middle. Germline loops: CDR1 LNHNV, CDR2 YYDKDF (reference sequence). The CDR3 DNA is TGTGCCACCAGCAGAGATGTGGGCCTCGGTCAGTGGATGACTGAAGCTTTCTTT. Translated, it gives CATSRDVGLGQWMTEAFF.

V and J are TRBV23-1 and TRBJ1-1, with D hard to call. TRBV23-1 is assigned to the ORF class and has an uncertain function. This CDR3 contains 13 residues. The V end lost 4 bases, the J end lost 0 bases, and 6 bases lay between the germline ends. The CDR3 bases are TGCGCCAGCAGTCCCCGAATGAACACTGAAGCTTTCTTT. Translating gives CASSPRMNTEAFF.

This chain connects TRBV19 to TRBJ2-3; no reliable D call. The CDR3 runs 14 residues. With 3 bases removed from V and 0 bases from J, the gap between germline ends came to 7 bases. CDR1 and CDR2 (germline): LNHDA, SQIVND (reference sequence). This CDR3 is CASSIWASTDTQYF. DNA of the CDR3: TGTGCCAGTAGTATCTGGGCCAGCACAGATACGCAGTATTTT. Variable domain in full (rest from reference TRBV19 and TRBJ2-3): DGGITQSPKYLFRKEGQNVTLSCEQNLNHDAMYWYRQDPGQGLRLIYYSQIVNDFQKGDIAEGYSVSREKKESFPLTVTSAQKNPTAFYLCASSIWASTDTQYFGPGTRLTVL.

The chain carries TRBV27 and TRBJ2-7; 9 bases agree with TRBD2. This CDR3 is built from 16 residues. Losses at the gene ends were 5 bases for V and 4 bases for J; bases not matched to a gene: 12. Germline V gives CDR1 MNHEY, CDR2 SMNVEV (reference sequence). The CDR3 DNA reads TGTGCCAGCAGTCCCTCATTTGGCGGGAGGGTTTACGAGCAGTACTTC. Translating gives CASSPSFGGRVYEQYF.

This chain uses TRBV19 with TRBJ2-1, with a tentative D call TRBD1 (5 bases). In germline, CDR1 is LNHDA, CDR2 SQIVND (reference sequence). CDR3 length: 16 residues. V dropped 4 bases and J dropped 0 bases, with 13 bases sitting between them. The CDR3 nucleotides read TGTGCCAGTAGTACCCTCGACAGCAACTCCTACAATGAGCAGTTCTTC. It yields the protein CASSTLDSNSYNEQFF.

The chain carries TRBV30 and TRBJ2-3; 13 bases line up with TRBD2. This CDR3 is 16 amino acids long. The J segment lost 2 bases and the V segment lost 2 bases, leaving 4 bases of the junction unmatched. Germline loops: CDR1 GTSNPN, CDR2 SVGIG (reference sequence). The CDR3 DNA sequence: TGTGCCTGGAGTCCCGGACTAGCGGGAGTCACAGATACGCAGTATTTT. Translation: CAWSPGLAGVTDTQYF. The whole variable domain, remainder taken from reference TRBV30 and TRBJ2-3, is SQTIHQWPATLVQPVGSPLSLECTVEGTSNPNLYWYRQAAGRGLQLLFYSVGIGQISSEVPQNLSASRPQDRQFILSSKKLLLSDSGFYLCAWSPGLAGVTDTQYFGPGTRLTVL.